The next 8 T cell receptor beta chains were all read from a single sample in a study of blood T cells in healthy people across ages. The use of a sample-barcoded 5' primer and a J-beta primer mix characterized a second PCR of roughly 6 to 11 cycles. From the 5' RACE reads, TCRdb called clonotypes with MiXCR, one entry per CDR3 protein. The table has 1.5 million to 2 million distinct CDR3 sequences, approximately 28% seen once. The sample was blood. The receptors originated from a woman in her 30s in good health.

This clonotype was observed at least ten times. This sequence joins TRBV10-3 and TRBJ2-1; D is tentatively TRBD1 or TRBD2 (6 bases each). This CDR3 is built from 14 residues. Trimming removed 0 bases at V and 11 bases at J, with 14 bases between. Germline values: CDR1 ENHRY, CDR2 SYGVKD. The CDR3 sequence is CAISESTRGSQQFF. The CDR3 DNA is TGTGCCATCAGTGAGTCGACTAGGGGGAGCCAGCAGTTCTTC.

This chain links TRBV6-2 or TRBV6-3 with TRBJ2-1; D uncertain. The CDR3 loop spans 13 amino acids. Germline CDR1 MNHEY, CDR2 SVGEGT. Trimming shortened V by 4 bases and J by 9 bases, and 13 bases separated the two germline ends. This CDR3 is CASSSQTVGEQFF. CDR3 bases: TGTGCCAGCAGTTCACAGACGGTTGGTGAGCAGTTCTTC.

Only a few counts were recorded for this clonotype. The chain recombines TRBV20-1 with TRBJ2-7; D is perhaps TRBD1 or TRBD2 (5 bases each). Matching the DNA end better, TRBJ2-5 makes the J call doubtful. Germline loops: CDR1 DFQATT, CDR2 SNEGSKA (reference sequence). The CDR3 has 13 residues. CDR3 amino acids: CSARLGREKTQYF. Written as DNA, the CDR3 is TGCAGTGCTAGGTTAGGCAGGGAGAAGACCCAGTACTTC.

In this sample, this clonotype turned up a few times. The chain joins TRBV6-2 or TRBV6-3 to TRBJ2-1, with 13 bases aligning to TRBD2. V was clipped by 5 bases and J by 6 bases; unmatched bases: 10. The length of the CDR3 is 17 residues. CDR1 MNHEY and CDR2 SVGEGT come from the germline V gene. CDR3 region: CASSNLGLAGAGNEQFF. The CDR3 coding sequence is TGTGCCAGCAGTAACCTAGGACTAGCGGGAGCAGGCAATGAGCAGTTCTTC.

This clonotype was counted at least ten times. CDR3 coding DNA: TGTGCCAGTAGTATAGGGACAGTAAGTCTCAACTACGAGCAGTACTTC. Translated: CASSIGTVSLNYEQYF. This chain uses TRBV19 with TRBJ2-7, with D tentatively TRBD1 (6 bases). V lost 1 base, J lost 3 bases, and 16 bases lay in between. Per germline, CDR1 LNHDA and CDR2 SQIVND (reference sequence). The CDR3 extends over 16 amino acids. Filled out from reference TRBV19 and TRBJ2-7, the complete variable domain reads DGGITQSPKYLFRKEGQNVTLSCEQNLNHDAMYWYRQDPGQGLRLIYYSQIVNDFQKGDIAEGYSVSREKKESFPLTVTSAQKNPTAFYLCASSIGTVSLNYEQYFGPGTRLTVT.

The gene calls are TRBV7-9 and TRBJ1-5; TRBD1 matches at 9 bases. After removal of 5 bases from V and 1 base from J, the junction contained 6 bases not matched to a gene. The V gene's germline CDR1 is SEHNR and CDR2 FQNEAQ (reference sequence). The CDR3 totals 16 residues. The CDR3 here is CASSPDRGGSNQPQHF. Written as DNA, the CDR3 is TGTGCCAGCAGCCCGGACAGGGGAGGGAGCAATCAGCCCCAGCATTTT.

The genes are TRBV7-2 and TRBJ2-5, with D perhaps TRBD2 (7 bases). Trimming left V 5 bases short and J 4 bases short, with 17 bases between. This CDR3 is built from 15 residues. CDR1 and CDR2 from the germline V gene are SGHTA and FQGNSA. In nucleotides, the CDR3 is TGTGCCAGCAGCCCGCGGAGGGGGGGCACAGAGACCCAGTACTTC. This sequence encodes CASSPRRGGTETQYF.

With regard to this clonotype: The germline gene is not matched at one end of the junction; a read error may be the cause. The J gene is TRBJ2-2, the V gene TRBV12-3 or TRBV12-4; D may be TRBD1 (5 bases). The CDR3 covers 12 residues. The CDR3 bases are TGTGCCAGCACAGGGAACACTGGGGAGCTGTTTTTT. This gives the protein CASTGNTGELFF.